These 2 T cell receptor beta chains were sequenced from one sample in a study of blood T cell repertoires in COVID-19. Some clones are missing from TCRdb's copy, which holds only in-frame ones; the method was immunoSEQ multiplex PCR. The data contain 200,000 to 250,000 clones, approximately 83% of them singletons. The material sequenced was PBMCs or T cells enriched from blood (not recorded which). Receptor source: a woman between 40 and 55 years old with acute COVID-19.

This sequence joins TRBV27 and TRBJ2-5, with unresolved D. Germline V CDR1 and CDR2: MNHEY, SMNVEV (reference sequence). The V end was cut by 2 bases, the J end by 4 bases, with 5 bases between. This CDR3 spans 12 amino acids. The CDR3 sequence is CASSLVGETQYF. The CDR3 DNA reads TGTGCCAGCAGTTTAGTCGGAGAGACCCAGTACTTC.

This chain joins TRBV6-1 and TRBJ2-2, with 7 bases aligning to TRBD1. Germline V gene sequence: CDR1 MNHNS, CDR2 SASEGT. This CDR3 has 16 residues. V trimming: 4 bases; J trimming: 6 bases; junction bases outside the gene matches: 11. CDR3 region: CASSGGTASYSGELFF. CDR3 nucleotides: TGTGCCAGCAGTGGAGGGACAGCATCTTACTCCGGGGAGCTGTTTTTT.